These 24 T cell receptor beta chains were all obtained from the same sample, sequenced in a study of control samples from healthy donors and cancer patients. Profiled with immunoSEQ multiplex PCR; TCRdb holds only in-frame clones, not every one. The sample comprises approximately 58,000 clones, about 90% of which are singletons, and roughly an eighth rests with the top ten. Sequencing was carried out using PBMCs. These receptors were taken from a woman in her sixties or seventies with lung cancer.

The gene calls are TRBV20-1 and TRBJ1-2; D not certain. The CDR3 spans 11 residues. CDR1 and CDR2 from the germline V gene are DFQATT and SNEGSKA (reference sequence). The V end was cut by 5 bases, the J end by 8 bases, with 12 bases between. CDR3 sequence reads: CSAGSEGGYTF. CDR3 sequence (DNA): TGCAGTGCTGGATCAGAGGGAGGCTACACCTTC.

This chain uses TRBV5-4 with TRBJ2-3, with 15 bases matching TRBD2. Per germline, CDR1 SGHNT and CDR2 YYREEE (reference sequence). Losses at the gene ends were 0 bases for V and 5 bases for J; bases not matched to a gene: 1. The CDR3 is 16 amino acids. The CDR3 DNA is TGTGCCAGCAGCTTGGGGACTAGCGGGAGGGTAGATACGCAGTATTTT. This encodes CASSLGTSGRVDTQYF.

Worth noting for this clone: The same CDR3 can be traced to other DNA sequences in this sample. The CDR3 sequence is CSAREYEQYF. The CDR3 region has the DNA TGCAGTGCTAGGGAATACGAGCAGTACTTC. The chain is built from TRBV20-1 and TRBJ2-7; D is ambiguous. This CDR3 is built from 10 residues. The germline V gene has CDR1 DFQATT and CDR2 SNEGSKA (reference sequence). Trimming removed 3 bases at V and 4 bases at J, with 4 bases between.

V usage is TRBV2 and J usage is TRBJ1-6; 7 positions match TRBD1. The germline V gene encodes CDR1 SNHLY and CDR2 FYNNEI. The CDR3 loop spans 15 amino acids. With 7 bases clipped from V and 9 bases from J, the junction kept 12 bases outside the gene matches. CDR3: CASKPDRAMSSPLHF. CDR3 nucleotide sequence: TGTGCCAGCAAGCCTGACAGGGCGATGAGTTCACCCCTCCACTTT.

This sequence joins TRBV3-1 (or the pseudogene TRBV3-2) and TRBJ2-5; possibly TRBD1 for D (5 bases). This CDR3 spans 15 amino acids. Germline CDR1 reads LGHDT; CDR2 reads YNNKEL (reference sequence). V lost 3 bases and J lost 2, with 13 bases in between. The CDR3 is CASSQVTAPQETQYF. For the CDR3, the DNA is TGTGCCAGCAGCCAGGTGACAGCACCTCAAGAGACCCAGTACTTC.

This clone has a single count. The chain couples TRBV24-1 to TRBJ1-4; maybe TRBD1 (6 bases). V was trimmed by 8 bases and J by 8 bases, leaving 14 bases between them. The CDR3 spans 13 residues. Germline-derived CDR1 and CDR2 are KGHDR and SFDVKD. The CDR3 sequence: CATIQGKGEKLFF. The CDR3 coding sequence is TGTGCCACCATTCAGGGGAAGGGAGAAAAACTGTTTTTT.

This clone was recorded once. V gene TRBV19 combines with J gene TRBJ1-6; TRBD1 agrees at 7 bases. This CDR3 comprises 17 residues. Germline lookup yields CDR1 LNHDA and CDR2 SQIVND (reference sequence). J gave up 4 bases and V 5 bases, and 11 bases lay outside the gene matches. CDR3 loop: CASSFPRQGPYNSPLHF. DNA for the CDR3: TGTGCCAGTAGTTTCCCCCGACAGGGACCGTATAATTCACCCCTCCACTTT.

The V and J genes are TRBV10-3 and TRBJ2-5; a weak D match, TRBD2 (5 bases). Germline CDR1 is ENHRY and CDR2 is SYGVKD. Trimming cost V 4 bases and J 7 bases, with 7 bases left between them. The CDR3 totals 11 residues. The chain's CDR3 is CAISGEGTQYF. CDR3 DNA sequence: TGTGCCATCAGTGGTGAGGGGACCCAGTACTTC.

This clone was recorded only once. The V gene is TRBV3-1 (or the pseudogene TRBV3-2), the J gene TRBJ1-1; tentatively, D is TRBD1 (5 bases). Germline CDR1 LGHDT, CDR2 YNNKEL (reference sequence). The CDR3 is 13 residues long. Trimming removed 1 base at V and 4 bases at J, with 7 bases between. The CDR3 spells CASSQVGGTEAFF. As DNA, the CDR3 is TGTGCCAGCAGCCAAGTTGGGGGCACTGAAGCTTTCTTT.

This clone showed up just once. The chain uses TRBV7-3 and TRBJ2-3; the D gene is possibly TRBD2 (6 bases). From germline, CDR1 is SGHTA and CDR2 FQGTGA. This CDR3 has 15 residues. Trimming cost V 5 bases and J 2 bases, with 14 bases left between them. The CDR3 protein is CASSPLGGDTDTQYF. The CDR3 nucleotides read TGTGCCAGCAGCCCCCTGGGCGGGGACACAGATACGCAGTATTTT.

The chain employs TRBV19 and TRBJ2-1; D unclear. Germline CDR1 reads LNHDA; CDR2 reads SQIVND (reference sequence). The CDR3 runs to 12 residues. Trimming stripped 5 bases from V and 9 bases from J, with 11 bases between. CDR3 amino acids: CASSLKVSEQFF. In DNA form, the CDR3 reads TGTGCCAGTAGTCTCAAGGTTAGTGAGCAGTTCTTC.

V usage is TRBV6-5 and J usage is TRBJ2-5; D tentatively reads TRBD1 or TRBD2 (6 bases each). The CDR3 has 15 amino acids. The germline CDR1 and CDR2 sequences are MNHEY and SVGAGI. The V and J ends lost 6 bases and 4 bases respectively, with 18 bases between them. DNA for the CDR3: TGTGCCAGCAGGGAGGGACATTTGGAGGGAGAGACCCAGTACTTC. Its translation is CASREGHLEGETQYF.

The rearrangement joins TRBV3-1 (or the pseudogene TRBV3-2) to TRBJ1-3, with D perhaps matching TRBD1 (5 bases). CDR1 is LGHDT and CDR2 is YNNKEL in the germline V gene (reference sequence). The V end was cut by 3 bases, the J end by 2 bases, with 17 bases between. This CDR3 has 17 residues. In nucleotides, the CDR3 is TGTGCCAGCAGCCAGGGGACCACGGTCCTAACTGGAAACACCATATATTTT. Its protein is CASSQGTTVLTGNTIYF.

V usage is TRBV2 and J usage is TRBJ1-2, with D possibly matching TRBD1 (6 bases). The V gene lost 3 bases and the J gene lost 4 bases, with 9 bases spanning the gap. There are 13 residues in the CDR3. Germline values: CDR1 SNHLY, CDR2 FYNNEI. Here the CDR3 reads CASSDDRFYGYTF. The CDR3 DNA reads as TGTGCCAGCAGTGACGACAGGTTCTATGGCTACACCTTC.

This sequence joins TRBV5-1 and TRBJ1-4, with D perhaps matching TRBD1 (5 bases). The V and J ends lost 4 bases and 8 bases respectively, with 24 bases between them. The CDR3 is 17 amino acids. Germline V gene data show CDR1 as SGHRS and CDR2 as YFSETQ. The CDR3 loop is CASSKGDSGSGTEKLFF. CDR3 DNA: TGCGCCAGCAGCAAAGGAGATTCAGGGAGCGGGACCGAAAAACTGTTTTTT.

The CDR3 is CASSLSLGTSNQPQHF. CDR3 DNA sequence: TGTGCCAGCTCACTATCCTTGGGTACTAGCAATCAGCCCCAGCATTTT. The chain links TRBV18 to TRBJ1-5, with no clear D. The V end was cut by 4 bases, the J end by 0 bases, with 13 bases between. The CDR3 consists of 16 residues. The germline V gene has CDR1 KGHSH and CDR2 LQKENI.

The gene calls are TRBV6-2 or TRBV6-3 and TRBJ1-2; D gene uncertain. The germline V gene has CDR1 MNHEY and CDR2 SVGEGT. Between the trimmed V and J ends, which lost 2 bases and 4 bases, there was a span of 17 bases. There are 16 residues in the CDR3. In nucleotides, the CDR3 is TGTGCCAGCAGTTACACGCCCCCTGGGATGGGCTATGGCTACACCTTC. Amino acids: CASSYTPPGMGYGYTF.

The chain employs TRBV6-1 and TRBJ1-1, with TRBD1 matching 8 bases. Germline V CDR1 and CDR2: MNHNS, SASEGT. CDR3 length equals 16 residues. V trimming: 4 bases; J trimming: 1 base; junction bases outside the gene matches: 8. The CDR3 bases are TGTGCCAGCAGTGCACTCGGACAGGGTTCGAACACTGAAGCTTTCTTT. As protein: CASSALGQGSNTEAFF.

V and J are TRBV18 and TRBJ2-7; D might be TRBD2 (5 bases). This CDR3 contains 15 residues. V gave up 4 bases and J gave up 0 bases, with 13 bases separating them. Germline CDR1 and CDR2: KGHSH and LQKENI. The CDR3 loop is CASSRTGGYSYEQYF. The CDR3, as DNA: TGTGCCAGCTCACGTACTGGAGGATACTCCTACGAGCAGTACTTC.

The V call is TRBV20-1, the J call TRBJ1-1; TRBD1 is a possible D gene (6 bases). This CDR3 has 14 residues. Germline CDR1 reads DFQATT; CDR2 reads SNEGSKA (reference sequence). V was pared by 3 bases and J by 5 bases, with 16 bases between. The DNA for the CDR3 is TGCAGTGCTAGTGATCGGCTAGGGGGGACTGAAGCTTTCTTT. The encoded protein is CSASDRLGGTEAFF.

The rearrangement uses TRBV28 and TRBJ2-1, with 13 bases identical to TRBD2. The CDR3 extends over 15 amino acids. Germline V gene data show CDR1 as MDHEN and CDR2 as SYDVKM. With V trimmed by 6 bases and J by 10 bases, 9 bases remained unmatched. The DNA for the CDR3 is TGTGCCAGCAGCCTCCCGGGACTAGCGGGACCCGAGCAGTTCTTC. Protein: CASSLPGLAGPEQFF.

The chain carries TRBV2 and TRBJ2-4; D is perhaps TRBD1 or TRBD2 (5 bases each). The germline V gene has CDR1 SNHLY and CDR2 FYNNEI. CDR3 length: 16 amino acids. V lost 3 bases and J 6 bases, leaving 18 bases between the germline ends. The CDR3 nucleotides read TGTGCCAGCAGTGATTCTACCCTGGGTGGGGGAAACATTCAGTACTTC. This gives the protein CASSDSTLGGGNIQYF.

This chain uses TRBV5-4 with TRBJ1-2, with D tentatively TRBD1 (6 bases). V lost 0 bases to trimming and J lost 0 bases, with 6 bases between them. This CDR3 has 14 amino acids. The germline gives CDR1 SGHNT, CDR2 YYREEE (reference sequence). CDR3 residues: CASSLGQANYGYTF. Written as DNA, the CDR3 is TGTGCCAGCAGCTTGGGACAGGCTAACTATGGCTACACCTTC.

V gene TRBV7-3 combines with J gene TRBJ2-6, with D perhaps TRBD2 (6 bases). V shed 6 bases and J shed 4 bases, with 16 bases lying between them. This CDR3 has 16 residues. Germline-derived CDR1 and CDR2 are SGHTA and FQGTGA. CDR3 in amino acids: CASRGAGSAGANVLTF. In DNA, the CDR3 is TGTGCCAGCAGAGGAGCGGGCTCCGCCGGGGCCAACGTCCTGACTTTC.